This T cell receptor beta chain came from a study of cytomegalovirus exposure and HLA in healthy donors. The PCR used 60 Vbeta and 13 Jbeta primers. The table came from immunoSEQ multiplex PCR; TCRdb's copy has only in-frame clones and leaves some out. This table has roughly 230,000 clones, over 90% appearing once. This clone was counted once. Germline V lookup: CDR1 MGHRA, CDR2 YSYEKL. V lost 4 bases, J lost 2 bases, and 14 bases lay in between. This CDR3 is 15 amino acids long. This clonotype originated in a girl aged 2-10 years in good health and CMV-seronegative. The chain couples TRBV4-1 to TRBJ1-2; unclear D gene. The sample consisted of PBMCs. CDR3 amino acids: CASSLPGGDNYGYTF. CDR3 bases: TGCGCCAGCAGCCTCCCGGGAGGTGACAACTATGGCTACACCTTC.